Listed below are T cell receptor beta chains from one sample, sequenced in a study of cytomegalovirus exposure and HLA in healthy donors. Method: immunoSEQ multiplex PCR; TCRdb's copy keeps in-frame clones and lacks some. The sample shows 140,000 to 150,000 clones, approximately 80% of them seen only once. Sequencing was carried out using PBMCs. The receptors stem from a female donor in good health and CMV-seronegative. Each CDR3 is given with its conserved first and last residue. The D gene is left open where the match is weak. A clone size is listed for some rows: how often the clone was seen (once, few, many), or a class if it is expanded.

CASSMNSGGPREQYF	TGTGCCAGTAGTATGAATTCGGGAGGGCCTCGGGAGCAGTACTTC	TRBD2	-	TRBV19	TRBJ2-7
CASSRGGTSGSSYNEQFF	TGCGCCAGCAGCCGGGGAGGGACTAGCGGGAGCTCCTACAATGAGCAGTTCTTC	TRBD2	-	TRBV5-1	TRBJ2-1
CASSSSGSYEQYF	TGCGCCAGCAGTAGTAGCGGGTCGTACGAGCAGTACTTC	TRBD2	-	TRBV5-1	TRBJ2-7
CASRDRRTSNYGYTF	TGTGCCAGTAGAGACAGGAGAACTTCTAACTATGGCTACACCTTC	-	-	TRBV19	TRBJ1-2
CASSNRDSLTDTQYF	TGTGCCAGCAGTAATAGGGACAGCCTCACAGATACGCAGTATTTT	TRBD1	once	TRBV6-6	TRBJ2-3
CATAREGMAKNIQYF	TGTGCCACCGCGAGGGAGGGGATGGCCAAAAACATTCAGTACTTC	TRBD2	-	TRBV7-2	TRBJ2-4
CASRAGGPSTDTQYF	TGTGCCAGCAGGGCAGGGGGCCCAAGTACAGATACGCAGTATTTT	TRBD1	few	TRBV6-1	TRBJ2-3
CASSFRDTSYEQYF	TGCGCCAGCAGCTTCCGGGACACAAGCTACGAGCAGTACTTC	-	few	TRBV5-1	TRBJ2-7
CASSFGTSGSKYEQYF	TGTGCCAGCAGCTTCGGGACTAGCGGGAGTAAGTACGAGCAGTACTTC	TRBD2	-	TRBV5-4	TRBJ2-7
CAVSESSGFGQGGEQYF	TGTGCCGTCAGTGAGTCGAGTGGGTTCGGACAGGGCGGCGAGCAGTACTTC	TRBD1	-	TRBV10-3	TRBJ2-7
CASSTRPYNYGYTF	TGTGCCAGCAGCACCAGGCCGTATAACTATGGCTACACCTTC	-	-	TRBV28	TRBJ1-2
CAWSVSARQPQHF	TGTGCCTGGAGTGTGTCCGCGCGTCAGCCCCAGCATTTT	-	-	TRBV30	TRBJ1-5
CASSIIGGYEQYF	TGTGCCAGTAGTATAATTGGAGGCTACGAGCAGTACTTC	-	-	TRBV19	TRBJ2-7
CASSLIGYSNQPQHF	TGTGCCAGCAGTTTAATCGGGTATAGCAATCAGCCCCAGCATTTT	-	-	TRBV27	TRBJ1-5
CASRNGGAGNYGYTF	TGTGCCAGCAGGAACGGAGGGGCAGGGAACTATGGCTACACCTTC	-	-	TRBV5-4	TRBJ1-2
CASKRDKQFF	TGTGCCAGCAAAAGAGATAAGCAGTTCTTC	-	-	TRBV2	TRBJ2-1
CASSYSWAGVGEQYF	TGTGCCAGCAGTTACTCGTGGGCGGGAGTGGGCGAGCAGTACTTC	TRBD2	-	TRBV6-5	TRBJ2-7
CASSQEAGFSYEQYF	TGTGCCAGCAGCCAAGAAGCAGGGTTTTCCTACGAGCAGTACTTC	-	-	TRBV14	TRBJ2-7
CASRRDRVKETQYF	TGCGCCAGCAGAAGGGACAGGGTAAAAGAGACCCAGTACTTC	TRBD1	-	TRBV5-1	TRBJ2-5